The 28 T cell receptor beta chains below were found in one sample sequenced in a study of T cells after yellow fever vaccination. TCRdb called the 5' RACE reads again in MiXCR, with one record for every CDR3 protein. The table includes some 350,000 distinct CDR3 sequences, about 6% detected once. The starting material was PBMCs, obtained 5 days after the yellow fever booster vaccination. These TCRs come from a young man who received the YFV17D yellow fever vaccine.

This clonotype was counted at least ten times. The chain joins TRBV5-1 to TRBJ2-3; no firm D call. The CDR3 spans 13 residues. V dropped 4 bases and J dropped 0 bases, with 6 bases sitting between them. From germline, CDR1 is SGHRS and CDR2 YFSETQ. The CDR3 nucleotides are TGCGCCAGCAGCCCCCTGAGCACAGATACGCAGTATTTT. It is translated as CASSPLSTDTQYF.

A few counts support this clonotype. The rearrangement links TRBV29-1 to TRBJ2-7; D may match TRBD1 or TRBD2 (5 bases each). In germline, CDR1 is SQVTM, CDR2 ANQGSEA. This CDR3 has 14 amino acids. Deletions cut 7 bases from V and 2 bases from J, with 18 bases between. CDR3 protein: CSAGLATEPYEQYF. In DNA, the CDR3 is TGCAGCGCGGGGCTTGCGACAGAGCCCTACGAGCAGTACTTC.

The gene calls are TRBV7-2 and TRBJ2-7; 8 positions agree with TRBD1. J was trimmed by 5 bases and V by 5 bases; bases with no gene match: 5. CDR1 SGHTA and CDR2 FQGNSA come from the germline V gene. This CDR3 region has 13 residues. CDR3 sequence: CASSVRDRHEQYF. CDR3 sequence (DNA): TGTGCCAGCAGCGTCCGGGACAGGCACGAGCAGTACTTC.

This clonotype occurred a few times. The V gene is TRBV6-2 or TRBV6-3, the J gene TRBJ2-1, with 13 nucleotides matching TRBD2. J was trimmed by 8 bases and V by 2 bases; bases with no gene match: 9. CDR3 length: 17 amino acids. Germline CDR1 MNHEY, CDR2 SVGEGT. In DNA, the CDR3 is TGTGCCAGCAGTTACGACATACTAGCGGGAGGGCCCCATGAGCAGTTCTTC. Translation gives CASSYDILAGGPHEQFF.

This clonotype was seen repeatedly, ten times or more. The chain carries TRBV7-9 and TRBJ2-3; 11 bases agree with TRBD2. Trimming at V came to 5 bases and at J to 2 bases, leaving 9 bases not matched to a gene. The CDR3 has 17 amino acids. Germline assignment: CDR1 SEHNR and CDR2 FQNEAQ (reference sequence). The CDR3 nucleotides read TGTGCCAGCAGCCTGGGGACTAGCGGAGCCATCACAGATACGCAGTATTTT. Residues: CASSLGTSGAITDTQYF.

The CDR3 loop is CASSYGVKTKGYFSGANVLTF. DNA of the CDR3: TGTGCCAGCAGTTACGGGGTCAAAACGAAAGGGTATTTCTCTGGGGCCAACGTCCTGACTTTC. The chain uses TRBV6-2 or TRBV6-3 and TRBJ2-6; D is uncertain. V dropped 2 bases and J dropped 0 bases, with 23 bases sitting between them. The V gene's germline CDR1 is MNHEY and CDR2 SVGEGT. This CDR3 region has 21 residues.

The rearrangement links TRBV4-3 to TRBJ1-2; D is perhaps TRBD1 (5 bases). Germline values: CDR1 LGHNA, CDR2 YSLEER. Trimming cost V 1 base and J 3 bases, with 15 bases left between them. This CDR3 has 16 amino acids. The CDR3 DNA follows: TGCGCCAGCAGCCAAGCATCCCCGCAGGGAGACTATGGCTACACCTTC. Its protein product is CASSQASPQGDYGYTF.

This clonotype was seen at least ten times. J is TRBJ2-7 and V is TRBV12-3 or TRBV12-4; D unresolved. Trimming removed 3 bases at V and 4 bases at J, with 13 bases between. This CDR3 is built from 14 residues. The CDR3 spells CASSLVGSPYEQYF. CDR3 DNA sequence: TGTGCCAGCAGTTTGGTGGGCTCTCCGTACGAGCAGTACTTC.

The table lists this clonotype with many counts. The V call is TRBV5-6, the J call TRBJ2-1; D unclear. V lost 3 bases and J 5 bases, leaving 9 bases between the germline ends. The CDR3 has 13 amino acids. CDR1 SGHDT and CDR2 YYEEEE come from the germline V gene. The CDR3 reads CASSSRTNNEQFF. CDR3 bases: TGTGCCAGCAGCTCCCGGACGAACAATGAGCAGTTCTTC.

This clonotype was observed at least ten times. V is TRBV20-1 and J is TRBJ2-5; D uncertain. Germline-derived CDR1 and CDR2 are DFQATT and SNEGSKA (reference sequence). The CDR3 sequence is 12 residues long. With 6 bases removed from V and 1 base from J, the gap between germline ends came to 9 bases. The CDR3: CSAQASQETQYF. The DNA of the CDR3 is TGCAGTGCGCAGGCGTCCCAAGAGACCCAGTACTTC.

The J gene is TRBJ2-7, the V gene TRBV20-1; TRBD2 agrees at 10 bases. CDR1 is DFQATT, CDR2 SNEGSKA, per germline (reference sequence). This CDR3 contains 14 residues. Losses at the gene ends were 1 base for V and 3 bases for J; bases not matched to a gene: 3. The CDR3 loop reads CSARVLAGNYEQYF. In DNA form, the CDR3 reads TGCAGTGCTAGAGTACTAGCGGGAAACTACGAGCAGTACTTC.

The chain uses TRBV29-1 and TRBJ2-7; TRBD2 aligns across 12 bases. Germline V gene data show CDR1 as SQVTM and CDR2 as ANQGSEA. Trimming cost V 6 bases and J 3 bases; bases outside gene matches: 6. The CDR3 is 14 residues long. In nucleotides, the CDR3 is TGCAGCGTCCGGACTAGCGGGGCCCTCTACGAGCAGTACTTC. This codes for CSVRTSGALYEQYF.

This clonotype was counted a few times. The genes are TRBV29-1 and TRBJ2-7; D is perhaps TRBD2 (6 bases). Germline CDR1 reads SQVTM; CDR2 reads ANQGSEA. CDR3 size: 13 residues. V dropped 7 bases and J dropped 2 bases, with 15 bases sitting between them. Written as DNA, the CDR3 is TGCAGCGCAGTTGGAGGGGACCCCTACGAGCAGTACTTC. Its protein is CSAVGGDPYEQYF.

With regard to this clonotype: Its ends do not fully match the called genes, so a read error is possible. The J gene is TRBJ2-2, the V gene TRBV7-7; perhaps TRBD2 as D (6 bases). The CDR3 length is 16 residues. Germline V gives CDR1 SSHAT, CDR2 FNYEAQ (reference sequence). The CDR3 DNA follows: TGTGCTAGCAGCTTATTGGAGGGGTCGAACACCGGGGAGCTGTTTTTT. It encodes CASSLLEGSNTGELFF.

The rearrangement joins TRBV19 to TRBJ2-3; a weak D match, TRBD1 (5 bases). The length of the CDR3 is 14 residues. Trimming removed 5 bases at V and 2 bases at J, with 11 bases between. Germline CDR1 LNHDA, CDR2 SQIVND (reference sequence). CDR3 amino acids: CASSLGHTTDTQYF. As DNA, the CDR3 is TGTGCCAGTAGTCTCGGACATACCACAGATACGCAGTATTTT.

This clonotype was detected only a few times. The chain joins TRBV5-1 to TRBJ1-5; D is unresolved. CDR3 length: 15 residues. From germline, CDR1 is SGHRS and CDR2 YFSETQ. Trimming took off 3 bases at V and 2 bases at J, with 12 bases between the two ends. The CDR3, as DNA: TGCGCCAGCAGCTCAACATCCGGCGGCAATCAGCCCCAGCATTTT. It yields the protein CASSSTSGGNQPQHF.

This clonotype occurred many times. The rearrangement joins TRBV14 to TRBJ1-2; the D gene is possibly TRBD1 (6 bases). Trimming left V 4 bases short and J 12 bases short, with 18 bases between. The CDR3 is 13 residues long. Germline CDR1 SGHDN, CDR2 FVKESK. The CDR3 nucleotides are TGTGCCAGCAGCCCTGGACAGCTTATAACCCACACCTTC. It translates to CASSPGQLITHTF. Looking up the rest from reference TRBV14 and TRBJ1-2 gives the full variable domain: EAGVTQFPSHSVIEKGQTVTLRCDPISGHDNLYWYRRVMGKEIKFLLHFVKESKQDESGMPNNRFLAERTGGTYSTLKVQPAELEDSGVYFCASSPGQLITHTFGSGTRLTVV.

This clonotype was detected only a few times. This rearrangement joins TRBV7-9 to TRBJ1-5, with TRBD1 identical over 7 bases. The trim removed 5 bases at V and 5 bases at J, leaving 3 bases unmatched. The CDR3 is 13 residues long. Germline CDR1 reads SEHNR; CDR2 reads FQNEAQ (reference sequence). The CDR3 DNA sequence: TGTGCCAGCAGCCGGGACAGACATCAGCCCCAGCATTTT. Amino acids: CASSRDRHQPQHF.

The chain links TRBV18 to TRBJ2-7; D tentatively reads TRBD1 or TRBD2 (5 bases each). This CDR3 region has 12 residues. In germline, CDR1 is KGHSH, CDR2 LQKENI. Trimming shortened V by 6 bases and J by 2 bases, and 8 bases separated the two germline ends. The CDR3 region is CASSGTAYEQYF. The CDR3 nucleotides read TGTGCCAGCTCGGGGACGGCCTACGAGCAGTACTTC.

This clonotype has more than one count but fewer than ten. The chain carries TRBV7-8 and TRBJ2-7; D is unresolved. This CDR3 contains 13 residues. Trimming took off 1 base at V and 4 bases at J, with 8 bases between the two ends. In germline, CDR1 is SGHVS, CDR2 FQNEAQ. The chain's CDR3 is CASSLELIYEQYF. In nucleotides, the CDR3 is TGTGCCAGCAGCTTAGAACTAATTTACGAGCAGTACTTC. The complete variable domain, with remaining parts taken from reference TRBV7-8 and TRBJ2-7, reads GAGVSQSPRYKVAKRGQDVALRCDPISGHVSLFWYQQALGQGPEFLTYFQNEAQLDKSGLPSDRFFAERPEGSVSTLKIQRTQQEDSAVYLCASSLELIYEQYFGPGTRLTVT.

CDR3 residues: CASSYRGPSFSPLHF. The CDR3 DNA reads as TGTGCCAGCAGTTACCGCGGACCATCCTTTTCACCCCTCCACTTT. This chain links TRBV6-5 with TRBJ1-6; D unclear. The ends were cut back, 2 bases at V and 9 bases at J, with 14 bases in the middle. The CDR3 consists of 15 residues. Germline V lookup: CDR1 MNHEY, CDR2 SVGAGI.

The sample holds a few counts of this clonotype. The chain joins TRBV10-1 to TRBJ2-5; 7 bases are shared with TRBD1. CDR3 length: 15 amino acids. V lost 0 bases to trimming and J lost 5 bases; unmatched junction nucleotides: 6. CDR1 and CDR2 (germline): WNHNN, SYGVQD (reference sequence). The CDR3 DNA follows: TGCGCCAGCAGTGAGTCGACAGGGAAAAGGGAGACCCAGTACTTC. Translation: CASSESTGKRETQYF.

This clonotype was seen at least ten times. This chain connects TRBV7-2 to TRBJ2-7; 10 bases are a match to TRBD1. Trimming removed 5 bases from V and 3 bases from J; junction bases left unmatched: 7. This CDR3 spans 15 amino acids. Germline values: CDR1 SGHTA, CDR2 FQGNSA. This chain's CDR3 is CASSPSGTGVYEQYF. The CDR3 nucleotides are TGTGCCAGCAGCCCTTCCGGGACAGGGGTCTACGAGCAGTACTTC.

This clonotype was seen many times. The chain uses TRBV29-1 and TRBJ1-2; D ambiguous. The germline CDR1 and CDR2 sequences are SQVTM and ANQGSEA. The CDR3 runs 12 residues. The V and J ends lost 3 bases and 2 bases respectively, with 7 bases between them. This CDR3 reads CSVESMNYGYTF. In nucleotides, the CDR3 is TGCAGCGTTGAGTCGATGAACTATGGCTACACCTTC.

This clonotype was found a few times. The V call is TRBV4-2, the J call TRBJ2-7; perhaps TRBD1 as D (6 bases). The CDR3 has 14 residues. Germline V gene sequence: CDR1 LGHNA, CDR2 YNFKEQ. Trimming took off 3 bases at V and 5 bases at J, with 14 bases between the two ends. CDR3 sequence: CASSQGSTGNEQYF. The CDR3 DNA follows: TGTGCCAGCAGCCAGGGTTCTACAGGGAACGAGCAGTACTTC.

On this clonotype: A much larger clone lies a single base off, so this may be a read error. The chain's CDR3 is CASSLNSGWDIDTQYF. DNA of the CDR3: TGTGCCAGCAGCTTGAATAGCGGGTGGGACATAGATACGCAGTATTTT. The chain combines TRBV7-8 with TRBJ2-3, with D possibly TRBD2 on 7 matching bases. V dropped 3 bases and J dropped 5 bases, with 18 bases sitting between them. The CDR3 consists of 16 residues. Per germline, CDR1 SGHVS and CDR2 FQNEAQ.

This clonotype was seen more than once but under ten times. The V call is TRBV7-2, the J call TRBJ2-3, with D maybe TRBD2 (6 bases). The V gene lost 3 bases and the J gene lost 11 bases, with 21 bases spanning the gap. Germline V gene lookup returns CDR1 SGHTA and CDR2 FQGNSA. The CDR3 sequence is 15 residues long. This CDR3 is CASSFVTRPTGEQYF. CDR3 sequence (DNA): TGTGCCAGCAGCTTTGTGACTAGGCCCACGGGGGAGCAGTATTTT.

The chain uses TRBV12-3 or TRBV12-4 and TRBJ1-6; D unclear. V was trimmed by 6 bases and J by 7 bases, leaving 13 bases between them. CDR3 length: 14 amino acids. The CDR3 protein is CASRTGGENSPLHF. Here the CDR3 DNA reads TGTGCCAGCAGAACTGGCGGAGAGAATTCACCCCTCCACTTT.